These 20 T cell receptor beta chains share one sample of origin, sequenced in a study of CD8 T cells in ankylosing spondylitis. Study-level findings and limits: Blood from ankylosing spondylitis patients appeared to carry a characteristic eight-variant TCR beta motif.

Via MiXCR, TCRdb re-called the 5' RACE reads, giving one row per CDR3 protein. Of 700,000 to 1,000,000 distinct CDR3 sequences listed, 10% to 15% are singletons. These receptors have no known antigen. Source material: blood, either unsorted or a sorted T cell fraction (not recorded which). These receptors all stem from a male donor with ankylosing spondylitis.

In this sample, this clonotype turned up many times. The V and J genes are TRBV29-1 and TRBJ1-1; possibly TRBD1 for D (6 bases). The germline CDR1 and CDR2 sequences are SQVTM and ANQGSEA. The ends were cut back, 2 bases at V and 5 bases at J, with 18 bases in the middle. The CDR3 runs 15 residues. CDR3 coding DNA: TGCAGCGTTGAAACCCGACAGGCCACGGGGACTGAAGCTTTCTTT. Translated, it gives CSVETRQATGTEAFF.

This clonotype was seen a few times. The rearrangement uses TRBV29-1 and TRBJ2-3; 10 bases fit TRBD1. This CDR3 has 17 amino acids. Germline V gene lookup returns CDR1 SQVTM and CDR2 ANQGSEA. The ends lost 5 bases at V and 3 bases at J; junction bases unmatched: 14. CDR3 sequence reads: CSVTGGWDRGPTDTQYF. The CDR3 nucleotides read TGCAGCGTTACCGGTGGTTGGGACAGGGGCCCAACAGATACGCAGTATTTT.

This chain links TRBV5-1 with TRBJ2-3; the D is unclear. The CDR3 sequence is 16 residues long. CDR1 is SGHRS, CDR2 YFSETQ, per germline. Trimming took 2 bases from V and 4 from J, leaving 17 bases between them. CDR3 amino acids: CASSLGHYQGADTQYF. CDR3 DNA: TGCGCCAGCAGCTTAGGGCACTACCAAGGAGCAGATACGCAGTATTTT.

This clonotype came up a few times. The J gene is TRBJ2-1, the V gene TRBV12-3 or TRBV12-4; TRBD1 agrees at 7 bases. V lost 3 bases, J lost 5 bases, and 7 bases stayed unmatched. The CDR3 spans 15 residues. CDR3 coding DNA: TGTGCCAGCAGTTTTGGAGACAGGGATAACAATGAGCAGTTCTTC. It translates to CASSFGDRDNNEQFF.

This clonotype was seen a handful of times. This chain uses TRBV18 with TRBJ1-2; D remains ambiguous. This CDR3 has 15 residues. The V gene's germline CDR1 is KGHSH and CDR2 LQKENI. Trimming removed 0 bases at V and 6 bases at J, with 14 bases between. The chain's CDR3 is CASSPPSQLRHGYTF. DNA for the CDR3: TGTGCCAGCTCACCACCGTCCCAGTTGAGGCATGGCTACACCTTC.

This clonotype was counted many times. The chain employs TRBV2 and TRBJ2-5; tentatively, D is TRBD1 (6 bases). There are 14 residues in the CDR3. Germline V gene sequence: CDR1 SNHLY, CDR2 FYNNEI. V was shortened by 2 bases and J by 2 bases, with 9 bases between the two germline ends. CDR3 DNA: TGTGCCAGCAGTGAAACGAGGGGGCAAGAGACCCAGTACTTC. It translates to CASSETRGQETQYF. The variable domain in full, completed from reference TRBV2 and TRBJ2-5, reads EPEVTQTPSHQVTQMGQEVILRCVPISNHLYFYWYRQILGQKVEFLVSFYNNEISEKSEIFDDQFSVERPDGSNFTLKIRSTKLEDSAMYFCASSETRGQETQYFGPGTRLLVL.

This clonotype was seen a handful of times. The chain couples TRBV4-2 to TRBJ1-1; D may be TRBD1 (6 bases). The V gene's germline CDR1 is LGHNA and CDR2 YNFKEQ. CDR3 length: 14 amino acids. The V and J ends lost 4 bases and 8 bases respectively, with 17 bases between them. The CDR3 region is CASSPADRRKEAFF. The CDR3, as DNA: TGTGCCAGCAGCCCTGCGGACAGACGAAAAGAAGCTTTCTTT.

V and J are TRBV4-2 and TRBJ1-1, with D tentatively TRBD1 (5 bases). Germline loops: CDR1 LGHNA, CDR2 YNFKEQ. The ends were cut back, 0 bases at V and 3 bases at J, with 11 bases in the middle. This CDR3 spans 15 amino acids. CDR3 loop: CASSQDRDGDTEAFF. Written as DNA, the CDR3 is TGTGCCAGCAGCCAAGACAGGGACGGAGACACTGAAGCTTTCTTT.

This clonotype showed up just a few times. The rearrangement links TRBV12-3 or TRBV12-4 to TRBJ2-7; 8 bases are shared with TRBD1. The V and J ends lost 5 bases and 3 bases, in that order; junction bases with no gene match: 9. This CDR3 region has 15 residues. In DNA form, the CDR3 reads TGTGCCAGCAGTACCCCACAGGGGGAAGTCTACGAGCAGTACTTC. This sequence encodes CASSTPQGEVYEQYF.

This clonotype has a count of ten or more. The V call is TRBV12-3 or TRBV12-4, the J call TRBJ2-1, with 9 bases lining up with TRBD2. This CDR3 has 14 amino acids. V lost 3 bases, J lost 7 bases, and 4 bases stayed unmatched. The CDR3 DNA sequence: TGTGCCAGCAGTTTGGTAGCGGGAGTTAATGAGCAGTTCTTC. Its translation: CASSLVAGVNEQFF.

This clonotype was observed a few times. The V and J genes are TRBV11-1 and TRBJ2-7, with 7 bases that match TRBD1. The CDR3 is 18 amino acids. Trimming took 2 bases from V and 7 from J; bases not matched to a gene: 20. The germline V gene has CDR1 SGHAT and CDR2 FQDESV (reference sequence). The CDR3 protein is CASSLPNATGTFSGEQYF. CDR3 DNA sequence: TGTGCCAGCAGCTTACCGAACGCGACAGGGACCTTCTCTGGGGAGCAGTACTTC.

This clonotype was counted many times. The chain employs TRBV5-1 and TRBJ2-7; no firm D call. V dropped 6 bases and J dropped 4 bases, with 14 bases sitting between them. Germline values: CDR1 SGHRS, CDR2 YFSETQ. The CDR3 spans 13 residues. In DNA, the CDR3 is TGCGCCAGCAAAGAGGATAACGGTTACGAGCAGTACTTC. Translated, it gives CASKEDNGYEQYF.

In its sample, this clonotype was seen a few times. This chain uses TRBV7-9 with TRBJ2-3, with TRBD1 as a possible D gene (6 bases). Germline values: CDR1 SEHNR, CDR2 FQNEAQ (reference sequence). The ends were cut back, 1 base at V and 0 bases at J, with 8 bases in the middle. The CDR3 runs to 15 residues. As DNA, the CDR3 is TGTGCCAGCAGCTTAGAACAGGGAAGCACAGATACGCAGTATTTT. This codes for CASSLEQGSTDTQYF.

The chain links TRBV6-2 or TRBV6-3 to TRBJ2-6; the D is unclear. The CDR3 contains 14 residues. The V and J ends lost 7 bases and 4 bases respectively, with 11 bases between them. The germline V gene has CDR1 MNHEY and CDR2 SVGEGT. CDR3 amino acids: CASNTYVGANVLTF. The CDR3 DNA reads TGTGCCAGCAATACCTACGTCGGGGCCAACGTCCTGACTTTC.

The chain has TRBV7-2 and TRBJ1-2; 8 bases align to TRBD1. Germline lookup yields CDR1 SGHTA and CDR2 FQGNSA. The length of the CDR3 is 15 residues. Trimming at V came to 3 bases and at J to 3 bases, leaving 6 bases not matched to a gene. CDR3 DNA: TGTGCCAGCAGCTTCTCGACAGGGGACTACTATGGCTACACCTTC. Its translation: CASSFSTGDYYGYTF.

V usage is TRBV7-2 and J usage is TRBJ1-2; D is undetermined. CDR1 and CDR2 (germline): SGHTA, FQGNSA. Trimming shortened V by 5 bases and J by 4 bases, and 14 bases separated the two germline ends. This CDR3 contains 14 residues. CDR3 bases: TGTGCCAGCAGCCCCGCACCCGGTATCTATGGCTACACCTTC. Its translation is CASSPAPGIYGYTF. The whole variable domain, remainder taken from reference TRBV7-2 and TRBJ1-2, is GAGVSQSPSNKVTEKGKDVELRCDPISGHTALYWYRQSLGQGLEFLIYFQGNSAPDKSGLPSDRFSAERTGGSVSTLTIQRTQQEDSAVYLCASSPAPGIYGYTFGSGTRLTVV.

This clonotype was seen ten or more times. The chain recombines TRBV12-3 or TRBV12-4 with TRBJ2-1; D is ambiguous. This CDR3 has 14 amino acids. Deletions cut 0 bases from V and 9 bases from J, with 12 bases between. CDR3: CASSLALGGIEQFF. CDR3 nucleotides: TGTGCCAGCAGTTTAGCGCTAGGCGGAATTGAGCAGTTCTTC.

This clonotype was picked up many times. The chain joins TRBV7-2 to TRBJ2-1; D not certain. The CDR3 has 15 amino acids. Germline CDR1 reads SGHTA; CDR2 reads FQGNSA. V was pared by 1 base and J by 3 bases, with 10 bases between. The CDR3 coding sequence is TGTGCCAGCAGCTTAGACCCTTCATTCTACAATGAGCAGTTCTTC. It is translated as CASSLDPSFYNEQFF.

The chain has TRBV20-1 and TRBJ2-7; possibly TRBD1 for D (6 bases). Germline loops: CDR1 DFQATT, CDR2 SNEGSKA (reference sequence). Trimming cost V 0 bases and J 0 bases, with 12 bases left between them. The CDR3 is made up of 15 amino acids. This CDR3 reads CSARDGQQSSYEQYF. CDR3 DNA sequence: TGCAGTGCTAGAGATGGACAGCAGAGCTCCTACGAGCAGTACTTC.

The sample holds many counts of this clonotype. The V call is TRBV5-1, the J call TRBJ1-1, with D perhaps TRBD1 (5 bases). Germline CDR1 is SGHRS and CDR2 is YFSETQ. This CDR3 is 14 amino acids long. V lost 4 bases, J lost 1 base, and 11 bases lay in between. CDR3: CASSPGPSNTEAFF. The CDR3 nucleotides read TGCGCCAGCAGCCCGGGACCGTCGAACACTGAAGCTTTCTTT.